This T cell receptor beta chain originates from a study of cytomegalovirus exposure and HLA in healthy donors. Worth noting for this clone: What it recognizes is unknown.

General observations from the study: Immune exposure data for these donors was limited to CMV serostatus. Reported results showed that the classifier diagnosed cytomegalovirus status with high specificity and sensitivity. A later analysis found common viral pathogens apparently linked to several of the most significant clusters.

The V end was cut by 1 base, the J end by 0 bases, with 9 bases between. The germline V gene has CDR1 SGHVS and CDR2 FQNEAQ. CDR3 length: 15 residues. The PCR ran on 60 Vbeta and 13 Jbeta primers. Assay used: immunoSEQ multiplex PCR; TCRdb lists only in-frame clones, some missing. Of about 130,000 clones in the sample, 80% to 90% were seen once. The clonotype was recovered from a woman in her 30s in good health and CMV-seronegative. This chain links TRBV7-8 with TRBJ1-2; maybe TRBD1 (5 bases). The sequenced material came from PBMCs. The CDR3 coding sequence is TGTGCCAGCAGCTTAGAACAGGCGACTAACTATGGCTACACCTTC. It specifies CASSLEQATNYGYTF.